The 32 T cell receptor beta chains listed next were all sequenced from one sample in a study of Graves' ophthalmopathy and Graves' hyperthyroidism. Using RNA transcripts, the TCR beta CDR3 regions were amplified. The library came from an HTBI-primed first-round RT-PCR and a second-round multiplex PCR. In TCRdb, the multiplex PCR reads were re-called with MiXCR into one record per CDR3 protein. The sample lists some 410,000 distinct CDR3 sequences; about 21% were seen once. Sequencing used peripheral blood. These receptors came from a young woman with stable Graves' hyperthyroidism.

This chain links TRBV18 with TRBJ2-6; 7 positions agree with TRBD2. V lost 1 base and J lost 0; bases outside the gene matches: 6. The CDR3 totals 18 residues. Germline CDR1 and CDR2: KGHSH and LQKENI. The CDR3 here is CASSPRLAVRSGANVLTF. The DNA of the CDR3 is TGTGCCAGCTCACCACGGCTAGCGGTACGCTCTGGGGCCAACGTCCTGACTTTC.

This clonotype occurred many times. This chain links TRBV29-1 with TRBJ1-6; possible D gene TRBD1, 5 bases. Germline V gives CDR1 SQVTM, CDR2 ANQGSEA. This CDR3 has 13 residues. Trimming removed 8 bases from V and 5 bases from J, with 13 bases in between. CDR3: CSYQAGNNSPLHF. CDR3 coding DNA: TGCAGCTACCAGGCAGGGAATAATTCACCCCTCCACTTT.

This clonotype was found a few times. This rearrangement joins TRBV12-3 or TRBV12-4 to TRBJ1-5; 8 positions agree with TRBD1. V gave up 7 bases and J gave up 5 bases; unmatched junction bases: 7. The CDR3 consists of 14 residues. The CDR3 sequence: CASNSGQGYQPQHF. The CDR3 region has the DNA TGTGCCAGCAATTCCGGACAGGGCTATCAGCCCCAGCATTTT.

J is TRBJ2-7 and V is TRBV5-4; TRBD2 aligns across 8 bases. Germline CDR1 reads SGHNT; CDR2 reads YYREEE (reference sequence). This CDR3 has 15 amino acids. The trim removed 4 bases at V and 6 bases at J, leaving 12 bases unmatched. CDR3 bases: TGTGCCAGCAGCCCCTCGGGACTAGGGTTGTCCGAGCAGTACTTC. Protein: CASSPSGLGLSEQYF.

V and J are TRBV11-2 and TRBJ2-7; D not certain. Germline-derived CDR1 and CDR2 are SGHAT and FQNNGV. Trimming pared 2 bases from V and 1 base from J, leaving 6 bases between. The CDR3 is made up of 13 amino acids. The CDR3 nucleotides read TGTGCCAGCAGCTTATTTGGGTCCTACGAGCAGTACTTC. Its protein is CASSLFGSYEQYF. The full variable domain, its missing parts supplied by reference TRBV11-2 and TRBJ2-7, is EAGVAQSPRYKIIEKRQSVAFWCNPISGHATLYWYQQILGQGPKLLIQFQNNGVVDDSQLPKDRFSAERLKGVDSTLKIQPAKLEDSAVYLCASSLFGSYEQYFGPGTRLTVT.

This clonotype was seen repeatedly, ten times or more. The chain is built from TRBV3-1 and TRBJ1-3, with D unclear. V shed 5 bases and J shed 4 bases, with 3 bases lying between them. Looked up from germline, CDR1 is LGHDT and CDR2 is YNNKEL (reference sequence). This CDR3 spans 11 amino acids. The CDR3 coding sequence is TGTGCCAGCAGCGGAGGAAACACCATATATTTT. Amino acids: CASSGGNTIYF.

This clonotype showed up just a few times. This rearrangement joins TRBV19 to TRBJ1-2; D possibly corresponds to TRBD1 (6 bases). This CDR3 contains 12 residues. Germline-derived CDR1 and CDR2 are LNHDA and SQIVND (reference sequence). The germline V and J ends were trimmed by 5 bases and 8 bases, with 12 bases remaining between them. The CDR3 nucleotides read TGTGCCAGTAGTCCTCCCCAGGGGGGCTACACCTTC. It yields the protein CASSPPQGGYTF.

The rearrangement joins TRBV14 to TRBJ2-7, with no clear D. Trimming took 4 bases from V and 3 from J, leaving 16 bases between them. The V gene's germline CDR1 is SGHDN and CDR2 FVKESK. The CDR3 is made up of 15 amino acids. The CDR3: CASSPNVEFYYEQYF. The CDR3, as DNA: TGTGCCAGCAGCCCGAACGTGGAGTTCTACTACGAGCAGTACTTC.

The chain carries TRBV6-2 or TRBV6-3 and TRBJ1-1, with D possibly matching TRBD1 (6 bases). Trimming left V 2 bases short and J 4 bases short, with 14 bases between. Germline CDR1 is MNHEY and CDR2 is SVGEGT. This CDR3 spans 15 amino acids. The CDR3 region is CASSYRQGLGTEAFF. DNA of the CDR3: TGTGCCAGCAGTTACCGCCAGGGGCTGGGCACTGAAGCTTTCTTT.

In this sample, this clonotype turned up many times. This chain joins TRBV20-1 and TRBJ2-7; possible D gene TRBD2, 6 bases. Germline lookup yields CDR1 DFQATT and CDR2 SNEGSKA (reference sequence). The CDR3 extends over 14 amino acids. Trimming cost V 1 base and J 0 bases, with 10 bases left between them. CDR3 in DNA: TGCAGTGCTAGAGTTCTCGGGAGCTCCTACGAGCAGTACTTC. Its translation: CSARVLGSSYEQYF.

At least ten counts were recorded for this clonotype. This sequence joins TRBV11-2 and TRBJ1-3; TRBD1 matches 7 bases. J lost 0 bases, V lost 5 bases, and 7 bases had no gene match. CDR1 and CDR2 from the germline V gene are SGHAT and FQNNGV. The CDR3 is made up of 16 amino acids. The CDR3 region has the DNA TGTGCCAGCAGCCCATTACAGGGGATCTCTGGAAACACCATATATTTT. This codes for CASSPLQGISGNTIYF. The whole variable domain, filled in from reference TRBV11-2 and TRBJ1-3, reads EAGVAQSPRYKIIEKRQSVAFWCNPISGHATLYWYQQILGQGPKLLIQFQNNGVVDDSQLPKDRFSAERLKGVDSTLKIQPAKLEDSAVYLCASSPLQGISGNTIYFGEGSWLTVV.

Turning to this clonotype: With a much larger clone just one base away, this may be a read error. V and J are TRBV9 and TRBJ1-6; tentative D call: TRBD1 (6 bases). The CDR3 consists of 12 residues. Germline V gene lookup returns CDR1 SGDLS and CDR2 YYNGEE. The CDR3 is CASSVDSSHLHF. As DNA, the CDR3 is TGTGCCAGCAGCGTGGACAGCTCACACCTCCACTTT.

This clonotype has at least ten counts. The chain combines TRBV6-5 with TRBJ2-7; D remains ambiguous. The V end lost 4 bases, the J end lost 0 bases, and 19 bases lay between the germline ends. CDR1 MNHEY and CDR2 SVGAGI come from the germline V gene. This CDR3 has 17 amino acids. CDR3 bases: TGTGCCAGCAGTTTCCAGATCACGCGTGCCCACTCCTACGAGCAGTACTTC. It specifies CASSFQITRAHSYEQYF.

The table lists this clonotype with many counts. This chain uses TRBV10-3 with TRBJ2-7, with 11 bases identical to TRBD2. CDR1 is ENHRY and CDR2 is SYGVKD in the germline V gene. Unmatched junction bases numbered 4, after V lost 6 bases and J lost 6 bases. CDR3 size: 13 residues. The CDR3 nucleotides are TGTGCCATCAGCGCTGGACTAGCGGGCGAGCAGTACTTC. Amino acids: CAISAGLAGEQYF.

The DNA for the CDR3 is TGCAGTGGCAGGGGGGACAGGTCCTACGAGCAGTACTTC. The encoded protein is CSGRGDRSYEQYF. The chain recombines TRBV20-1 with TRBJ2-7; 8 bases align to TRBD1. The trim removed 7 bases at V and 1 base at J, leaving 6 bases unmatched. The CDR3 loop spans 13 amino acids. Germline V gives CDR1 DFQATT, CDR2 SNEGSKA (reference sequence).

The sample holds a few counts of this clonotype. This chain links TRBV7-9 with TRBJ1-6; D is possibly TRBD1 (6 bases). The CDR3 has 13 residues. Germline V gene data show CDR1 as SEHNR and CDR2 as FQNEAQ (reference sequence). V was pared by 3 bases and J by 11 bases, with 11 bases between. Here the CDR3 DNA reads TGTGCCAGCAGCTTGGGGGCAGAACCACCCCTCCACTTT. As protein: CASSLGAEPPLHF. The full variable domain, completed using reference TRBV7-9 and TRBJ1-6, is DTGVSQNPRHKITKRGQNVTFRCDPISEHNRLYWYRQTLGQGPEFLTYFQNEAQLEKSRLLSDRFSAERPKGSFSTLEIQRTEQGDSAMYLCASSLGAEPPLHFGNGTRLTVT.

This chain links TRBV10-1 with TRBJ1-5; no definite D call. V lost 2 bases and J lost 7, with 12 bases in between. Germline loops: CDR1 WNHNN, CDR2 SYGVQD (reference sequence). The CDR3 consists of 14 residues. DNA for the CDR3: TGCGCCAGCAGTGAGGGTAGGGAGGTGCAGCCCCAGCATTTT. This gives the protein CASSEGREVQPQHF.

This clonotype was detected ten times or more. The chain couples TRBV6-5 to TRBJ1-2; D gene ambiguous. The CDR3 is 15 amino acids. Germline V gene lookup returns CDR1 MNHEY and CDR2 SVGAGI. V lost 0 bases, J lost 3 bases, and 11 bases lay in between. Written as DNA, the CDR3 is TGTGCCAGCAGTTACTCCCCGGGGAACGACTATGGCTACACCTTC. Protein sequence: CASSYSPGNDYGYTF.

This clonotype was detected ten times or more. The rearrangement links TRBV12-3 or TRBV12-4 to TRBJ1-1; no clear D gene. CDR3 size: 12 residues. The V end was cut by 2 bases, the J end by 7 bases, with 8 bases between. The CDR3 coding sequence is TGTGCCAGCAGTTTACTTCATATTGAAGCTTTCTTT. Protein: CASSLLHIEAFF.

This chain connects TRBV6-1 to TRBJ2-5; 10 bases line up with TRBD1. The CDR3 spans 15 residues. The J segment lost 3 bases and the V segment lost 6 bases, leaving 7 bases of the junction unmatched. Germline V gene data show CDR1 as MNHNS and CDR2 as SASEGT. This CDR3 reads CASRRTGGREETQYF. CDR3 sequence (DNA): TGTGCCAGCAGGAGGACAGGGGGAAGGGAAGAGACCCAGTACTTC.

This clonotype was detected ten times or more. The rearrangement joins TRBV28 to TRBJ1-2, with a possible D match to TRBD1 (6 bases). The CDR3 runs 14 residues. Germline CDR1 and CDR2: MDHEN and SYDVKM. Trimming removed 3 bases from V and 4 bases from J, with 12 bases in between. This CDR3 is CASSFRQDSYGYTF. Written as DNA, the CDR3 is TGTGCCAGCAGTTTCCGACAGGATTCCTATGGCTACACCTTC.

The chain has TRBV6-1 and TRBJ1-5; 10 bases align to TRBD1. Germline CDR1 is MNHNS and CDR2 is SASEGT. Trimming cost V 10 bases and J 6 bases; bases outside gene matches: 9. The CDR3 totals 14 residues. The CDR3 here is CATRQGAIPQPQHF. The CDR3, as DNA: TGTGCCACCAGACAGGGGGCGATTCCTCAGCCCCAGCATTTT.

This clonotype appeared many times. The rearrangement uses TRBV20-1 and TRBJ2-7; the match to TRBD2 covers 8 bases. V shed 3 bases, J shed 2 bases, and the junction held 12 bases outside the gene matches. This CDR3 region has 16 residues. Germline CDR1 and CDR2: DFQATT and SNEGSKA (reference sequence). The CDR3 loop is CSARKETSAVPYEQYF. The CDR3 DNA sequence: TGCAGTGCTAGGAAAGAGACTAGCGCGGTCCCCTACGAGCAGTACTTC.

Points on this clonotype: The junction shows a germline mismatch at one end, possibly a read error. V gene TRBV28 combines with J gene TRBJ2-7, with D possibly matching TRBD2 (6 bases). CDR1 and CDR2 (germline): MDHEN, SYDVKM. This CDR3 is built from 14 residues. CDR3 nucleotides: TGCGCCAGCAGCCCCGGGACTCCTAACTACGAGCAGTACTTC. Translated: CASSPGTPNYEQYF.

This clonotype occurred many times. V gene TRBV5-1 combines with J gene TRBJ2-7, with 13 bases that match TRBD2. Germline loops: CDR1 SGHRS, CDR2 YFSETQ. The CDR3 is made up of 14 amino acids. J was trimmed by 6 bases and V by 3 bases; bases with no gene match: 3. The CDR3 DNA is TGCGCCAGCAGCTGGACTAGCGGGGGAGGCGAGCAGTACTTC. Translating gives CASSWTSGGGEQYF.

The sample holds a few counts of this clonotype. The rearrangement uses TRBV7-3 and TRBJ2-5; the match to TRBD1 covers 7 bases. J lost 5 bases, V lost 5 bases, and 11 bases had no gene match. Germline CDR1 and CDR2: SGHTA and FQGTGA. The CDR3 covers 15 residues. The DNA for the CDR3 is TGTGCCAGCAGCCTCGGGACAGCCGCGCCCGAGACCCAGTACTTC. Amino acids: CASSLGTAAPETQYF.

This clonotype was counted ten times or more. This chain joins TRBV6-2 or TRBV6-3 and TRBJ2-2; D is unclear. The CDR3 runs 15 residues. Between the trimmed V and J ends, which lost 2 bases and 0 bases, there was a span of 7 bases. Germline assignment: CDR1 MNHEY and CDR2 SVGEGT. This CDR3 is CASSYLSSNTGELFF. The CDR3 DNA reads TGTGCCAGCAGTTACCTCAGCTCGAACACCGGGGAGCTGTTTTTT.

Ten or more counts support this clonotype. The rearrangement links TRBV20-1 to TRBJ1-6, with 8 bases matching TRBD1. CDR1 DFQATT and CDR2 SNEGSKA come from the germline V gene (reference sequence). V gave up 3 bases and J gave up 9 bases; unmatched junction bases: 7. The CDR3 consists of 14 residues. CDR3 loop: CSASRDRTSSPLHF. In DNA form, the CDR3 reads TGCAGTGCTAGCCGGGACAGGACTTCTTCACCCCTCCACTTT.

At least ten counts were recorded for this clonotype. The J gene is TRBJ1-2, the V gene TRBV12-3 or TRBV12-4, with a possible D match to TRBD1 (5 bases). The V end lost 4 bases, the J end lost 6 bases, and 9 bases lay between the germline ends. There are 12 residues in the CDR3. The CDR3 DNA is TGTGCCAGCAGTTCTCCGGGGGATGGCTACACCTTC. It is translated as CASSSPGDGYTF.

This clonotype has ten or more counts. The chain recombines TRBV29-1 with TRBJ2-5; tentative D call: TRBD1 (6 bases). V was clipped by 7 bases and J by 8 bases, with 14 bases between them. CDR1 and CDR2 from the germline V gene are SQVTM and ANQGSEA. There are 11 residues in the CDR3. In DNA, the CDR3 is TGCAGCGGGATAGCAGGGGTTACCCAGTACTTC. It encodes CSGIAGVTQYF.

This chain uses TRBV7-2 with TRBJ2-5, with a tentative D call TRBD1 (5 bases). Germline CDR1 reads SGHTA; CDR2 reads FQGNSA. The V end was cut by 3 bases, the J end by 5 bases, with 16 bases between. The CDR3 covers 15 residues. The CDR3 region has the DNA TGTGCCAGCAGCTTTGACAGTTTTCAGGCGGAGACCCAGTACTTC. Protein: CASSFDSFQAETQYF.

In its sample, this clonotype was seen many times. The chain couples TRBV6-5 to TRBJ1-1, with no clear D. This CDR3 is built from 16 residues. Deletions cut 0 bases from V and 1 base from J, with 12 bases between. Germline V gene data show CDR1 as MNHEY and CDR2 as SVGAGI. The CDR3 here is CASSYSISAGNTEAFF. In nucleotides, the CDR3 is TGTGCCAGCAGTTACTCGATATCGGCCGGGAACACTGAAGCTTTCTTT.